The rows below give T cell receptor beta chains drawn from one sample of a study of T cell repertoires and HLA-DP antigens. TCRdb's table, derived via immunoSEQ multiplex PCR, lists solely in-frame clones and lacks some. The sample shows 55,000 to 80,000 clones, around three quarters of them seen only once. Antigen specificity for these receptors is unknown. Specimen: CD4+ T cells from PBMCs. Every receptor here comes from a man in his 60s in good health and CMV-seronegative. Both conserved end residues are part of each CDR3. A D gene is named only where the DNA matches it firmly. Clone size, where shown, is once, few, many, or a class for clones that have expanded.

CDR3: CASSAGQGVGDTQYF
DNA: TGTGCCAGTAGTGCGGGACAGGGGGTTGGAGATACGCAGTATTTT
J: TRBJ2-3
D: TRBD1
V: TRBV19
size: NA
length: 15

CDR3: CASSSDGHNYGYTF
DNA: TGTGCCAGTAGTTCGGACGGCCATAACTATGGCTACACCTTC
J: TRBJ1-2
D: NA
V: TRBV19
size: NA
length: 14

CDR3: CASVETGIPGELFF
DNA: TGTGCCAGCGTCGAGACAGGGATCCCCGGGGAGCTGTTTTTT
J: TRBJ2-2
D: TRBD1
V: TRBV28
size: NA
length: 14

CDR3: CASSRGLAPYEQYF
DNA: TGTGCCAGCAGCCGAGGACTAGCACCCTACGAGCAGTACTTC
J: TRBJ2-7
D: TRBD2
V: TRBV5-6
size: NA
length: 14

CDR3: CASSSLGQGANYGYTF
DNA: TGTGCCAGCAGCTCCTTGGGACAGGGAGCTAACTATGGCTACACCTTC
J: TRBJ1-2
D: TRBD1
V: TRBV7-2
size: NA
length: 16

CDR3: CAWGKTGTAKNIQYF
DNA: TGTGCCTGGGGAAAGACAGGGACGGCCAAAAACATTCAGTACTTC
J: TRBJ2-4
D: TRBD1
V: TRBV30
size: NA
length: 15

CDR3: CASKMTSGNTGELFF
DNA: TGTGCCAGCAAAATGACTAGCGGAAACACCGGGGAGCTGTTTTTT
J: TRBJ2-2
D: TRBD2
V: TRBV2
size: few
length: 15

CDR3: CASSLESDWTYEQYF
DNA: TGTGCCAGCAGCTTAGAATCTGACTGGACCTACGAGCAGTACTTC
J: TRBJ2-7
D: NA
V: TRBV11-1
size: NA
length: 15

CDR3: CASKSTGAAAFF
DNA: TGTGCCAGTAAATCGACAGGGGCGGCTGCTTTCTTT
J: TRBJ1-1
D: TRBD1
V: TRBV19
size: NA
length: 12

CDR3: CASSPRFGPNYGYTF
DNA: TGTGCCAGCAGTCCCCGGTTCGGTCCGAACTATGGCTACACCTTC
J: TRBJ1-2
D: NA
V: TRBV6-5
size: NA
length: 15

CDR3: CASSAKVGSGELFF
DNA: TGTGCCAGCAGCGCCAAGGTGGGGTCCGGGGAGCTGTTTTTT
J: TRBJ2-2
D: NA
V: TRBV9
size: NA
length: 14

CDR3: CASRPGLAGAVETQYF
DNA: TGTGCCAGCAGACCCGGACTAGCGGGAGCGGTAGAGACCCAGTACTTC
J: TRBJ2-5
D: TRBD2
V: TRBV7-3
size: NA
length: 16

CDR3: CASKRTVNTEAFF
DNA: TGTGCCAGCAAAAGGACGGTTAACACTGAAGCCTTCTTT
J: TRBJ1-1
D: NA
V: TRBV6-5
size: NA
length: 13

CDR3: CASSQEIAGGPGEQFF
DNA: TGTGCCAGCAGCCAAGAGATAGCGGGAGGGCCCGGTGAGCAGTTCTTC
J: TRBJ2-1
D: TRBD2
V: TRBV4-2
size: NA
length: 16

CDR3: CASSYSVTGAAYEQYF
DNA: TGTGCCAGCAGTTACTCGGTCACGGGGGCCGCCTACGAGCAGTACTTC
J: TRBJ2-7
D: NA
V: TRBV6-5
size: NA
length: 16

CDR3: CASSPPGQGHQPQHF
DNA: TGTGCCAGTAGTCCACCGGGACAGGGGCATCAGCCCCAGCATTTT
J: TRBJ1-5
D: TRBD1
V: TRBV19
size: NA
length: 15

CDR3: CASSSSGARASEQFF
DNA: TGTGCCAGCAGCTCCTCAGGGGCCCGGGCGAGTGAGCAGTTCTTC
J: TRBJ2-1
D: NA
V: TRBV7-3
size: NA
length: 15

CDR3: CAGRQGANTGELFF
DNA: TGTGCCGGAAGACAGGGGGCGAACACCGGGGAGCTGTTTTTT
J: TRBJ2-2
D: TRBD1
V: TRBV2
size: NA
length: 14

CDR3: CASSSGERGNQPQHF
DNA: TGTGCCAGCAGTAGCGGGGAACGGGGCAATCAGCCCCAGCATTTT
J: TRBJ1-5
D: NA
V: TRBV27
size: NA
length: 15

CDR3: CASSSGGGWGMEQYF
DNA: TGTGCCAGCAGCTCAGGTGGAGGGTGGGGGATGGAGCAGTACTTC
J: TRBJ2-7
D: NA
V: TRBV7-9
size: once
length: 15

CDR3: CASSLSQRGEQFF
DNA: TGTGCCAGCAGTTTATCTCAAAGAGGTGAGCAGTTCTTC
J: TRBJ2-1
D: NA
V: TRBV27
size: few
length: 13

CDR3: CASSVAGGGATDTQYF
DNA: TGTGCCAGCAGCGTAGCTGGCGGGGGGGCCACAGATACGCAGTATTTT
J: TRBJ2-3
D: TRBD2
V: TRBV9
size: NA
length: 16

CDR3: CASSPRQSMNTEAFF
DNA: TGTGCCAGCAGCCCCCGACAGAGCATGAACACTGAAGCTTTCTTT
J: TRBJ1-1
D: NA
V: TRBV5-6
size: NA
length: 15

CDR3: CASSEPGGRAQHF
DNA: TGTGCCAGCAGTGAACCCGGCGGGAGGGCCCAGCATTTT
J: TRBJ1-5
D: NA
V: TRBV2
size: once
length: 13

CDR3: CASALTANYGYTF
DNA: TGTGCCAGCGCCCTAACAGCTAACTATGGCTACACCTTC
J: TRBJ1-2
D: NA
V: TRBV27
size: NA
length: 13

CDR3: CAWSGIKNEKLFF
DNA: TGTGCCTGGAGTGGCATTAAGAATGAAAAACTGTTTTTT
J: TRBJ1-4
D: NA
V: TRBV30
size: NA
length: 13

CDR3: CASSSQDGFNEKLFF
DNA: TGCGCCAGCAGCTCCCAAGACGGATTCAATGAAAAACTGTTTTTT
J: TRBJ1-4
D: NA
V: TRBV4-1
size: NA
length: 15

CDR3: CAWRDSGGLNYEQYF
DNA: TGTGCCTGGAGAGATAGCGGGGGGCTGAACTACGAGCAGTACTTC
J: TRBJ2-7
D: TRBD2
V: TRBV30
size: NA
length: 15

CDR3: CASRYTHSNTEAFF
DNA: TGTGCCAGCAGGTACACTCACTCGAACACTGAAGCTTTCTTT
J: TRBJ1-1
D: NA
V: TRBV6-1
size: few
length: 14